This entry lists 31 T cell receptor beta chains sequenced from one sample in a study of blood T cell repertoires in COVID-19. Only in-frame clones appear in the TCRdb table, and some are missing; sequencing was by immunoSEQ multiplex PCR. The sample contains around 320,000 clones, roughly 89% of which appear only once. The specimen sequenced was PBMCs or T cells enriched from blood (not recorded which). The receptors derive from a woman aged 45-60 years who had been exposed to COVID-19.

This clone was seen only once. CDR3: CASTTQRDRVNGNTEAFF. The CDR3 bases are TGTGCCAGCACTACTCAGCGGGACAGGGTAAATGGGAACACTGAAGCTTTCTTT. The chain couples TRBV28 to TRBJ1-1, with 9 bases matching TRBD1. V trimming: 7 bases; J trimming: 1 base; junction bases outside the gene matches: 16. The CDR3 length is 18 residues. CDR1 is MDHEN, CDR2 SYDVKM, per germline.

The chain carries TRBV7-8 and TRBJ2-5; tentatively, D is TRBD2 (7 bases). This CDR3 region has 16 residues. Deletions cut 1 base from V and 3 bases from J, with 15 bases between. CDR1 SGHVS and CDR2 FQNEAQ come from the germline V gene. DNA for the CDR3: TGTGCCAGCAGCTTAGTTCGGGGGGCAAGTGAAGAGACCCAGTACTTC. It codes for CASSLVRGASEETQYF.

This clone was detected once. In DNA, the CDR3 is TGCGCCAGCAGCCGAGATACAGGGGAGGACACTGAAGCTTTCTTT. Translating it yields CASSRDTGEDTEAFF. The V call is TRBV4-1, the J call TRBJ1-1; 7 nucleotides align to TRBD1. The CDR3 extends over 15 amino acids. The J segment lost 3 bases and the V segment lost 4 bases, leaving 8 bases of the junction unmatched. CDR1 is MGHRA, CDR2 YSYEKL, per germline.

This sequence joins TRBV3-1 (or the pseudogene TRBV3-2) and TRBJ1-3; D unclear. The CDR3 has 13 amino acids. Trimming cost V 6 bases and J 1 base, with 7 bases left between them. CDR1 and CDR2 (germline): LGHDT, YNNKEL (reference sequence). CDR3 sequence reads: CASRSTSGNTIYF. DNA for the CDR3: TGTGCCAGCAGGTCCACATCTGGAAACACCATATATTTT.

The rearrangement links TRBV28 to TRBJ1-3; 7 bases map to TRBD1. V lost 7 bases to trimming and J lost 0 bases; unmatched junction nucleotides: 6. The CDR3 runs to 15 residues. The germline CDR1 and CDR2 sequences are MDHEN and SYDVKM. The CDR3 here is CASIQGVVSGNTIYF. CDR3 DNA: TGTGCCAGCATCCAGGGGGTCGTCTCTGGAAACACCATATATTTT.

The chain recombines TRBV28 with TRBJ1-1; 12 nucleotides agree with TRBD1. The trim removed 7 bases at V and 10 bases at J, leaving 13 bases unmatched. The CDR3 has 15 residues. Germline V lookup: CDR1 MDHEN, CDR2 SYDVKM. The DNA for the CDR3 is TGTGCCAGCACCATTAGCGTCCCGGGACAGGGGGCAGCTTTCTTT. Translated: CASTISVPGQGAAFF.

This clone was counted a single time. This chain connects TRBV7-2 to TRBJ2-5, with TRBD1 matching 8 bases. The germline V gene has CDR1 SGHTA and CDR2 FQGNSA. This CDR3 comprises 15 residues. Unmatched junction bases numbered 5, after V lost 4 bases and J lost 1 base. CDR3 residues: CASSSTGDIQETQYF. CDR3 coding DNA: TGTGCCAGCAGCTCGACAGGGGACATCCAAGAGACCCAGTACTTC. Full variable domain (outside the CDR3, taken from reference TRBV7-2 and TRBJ2-5): GAGVSQSPSNKVTEKGKDVELRCDPISGHTALYWYRQSLGQGLEFLIYFQGNSAPDKSGLPSDRFSAERTGGSVSTLTIQRTQQEDSAVYLCASSSTGDIQETQYFGPGTRLLVL.

This clone was detected only once. The rearrangement links TRBV30 to TRBJ2-1; D is perhaps TRBD1 (7 bases). CDR1 is GTSNPN, CDR2 SVGIG, per germline (reference sequence). The CDR3 consists of 13 residues. Between the trimmed V and J ends, which lost 0 bases and 13 bases, there was a span of 16 bases. The CDR3 nucleotides are TGTGCCTGGAGTGTACCCCCAGGGGGAGGTCAGTTCTTC. It translates to CAWSVPPGGGQFF.

The V and J genes are TRBV5-1 and TRBJ1-2; D is ambiguous. The length of the CDR3 is 14 residues. Deletions cut 0 bases from V and 2 bases from J, with 8 bases between. Germline V CDR1 and CDR2: SGHRS, YFSETQ. This CDR3 reads CASSLGNSNYGYTF. The CDR3 DNA reads TGCGCCAGCAGCTTGGGGAACAGCAACTATGGCTACACCTTC.

The CDR3 reads CASSFDRVKYEQYF. DNA of the CDR3: TGTGCCAGCAGTTTCGACAGGGTGAAATACGAGCAGTACTTC. V usage is TRBV27 and J usage is TRBJ2-7; 7 bases are a match to TRBD1. This CDR3 has 14 amino acids. Looked up from germline, CDR1 is MNHEY and CDR2 is SMNVEV (reference sequence). The ends lost 3 bases at V and 4 bases at J; junction bases unmatched: 6.

The chain employs TRBV6-1 and TRBJ1-1; possible D gene TRBD1, 5 bases. The germline CDR1 and CDR2 sequences are MNHNS and SASEGT. The V and J ends lost 2 bases and 5 bases respectively, with 9 bases between them. This CDR3 is built from 13 residues. CDR3 bases: TGTGCCAGCAGTGAACAGGGAAGTACTGAAGCTTTCTTT. Translated, it gives CASSEQGSTEAFF.

This rearrangement joins TRBV28 to TRBJ1-6; D might be TRBD1 (5 bases). CDR1 and CDR2 from the germline V gene are MDHEN and SYDVKM. The ends were cut back, 6 bases at V and 6 bases at J, with 15 bases in the middle. The CDR3 totals 15 residues. The chain's CDR3 is CASRHQGVGNSPLHF. Written as DNA, the CDR3 is TGTGCCAGCAGGCACCAGGGCGTCGGTAATTCACCCCTCCACTTT.

V gene TRBV11-2 combines with J gene TRBJ2-1; 7 nucleotides match TRBD1. V trimming: 5 bases; J trimming: 8 bases; junction bases outside the gene matches: 12. CDR1 SGHAT and CDR2 FQNNGV come from the germline V gene. The CDR3 has 15 residues. CDR3 sequence reads: CASSGIRDSDDEQFF. The CDR3 DNA reads as TGTGCCAGCAGCGGGATCCGGGACAGTGATGATGAGCAGTTCTTC.

The chain couples TRBV5-1 to TRBJ2-5, with D possibly TRBD1 on 7 matching bases. CDR3 length: 15 amino acids. Trimming took off 0 bases at V and 9 bases at J, with 18 bases between the two ends. Germline V gene lookup returns CDR1 SGHRS and CDR2 YFSETQ. CDR3 sequence: CASSLGSGGQGAQYF. CDR3 nucleotide sequence: TGCGCCAGCAGCTTGGGGTCCGGGGGCCAGGGGGCCCAGTACTTC.

This sequence joins TRBV6-1 and TRBJ2-6; D remains ambiguous. Trimming left V 0 bases short and J 4 bases short, with 7 bases between. Germline CDR1 is MNHNS and CDR2 is SASEGT. The CDR3 loop spans 15 amino acids. The CDR3 DNA reads TGTGCCAGCAGTGAAGCGCTTGCGGGGGCCAACGTCCTGACTTTC. It specifies CASSEALAGANVLTF.

This clone was counted a single time. CDR3 region: CASRPLNGGGGYNEQFF. The CDR3 region has the DNA TGTGCCAGTAGGCCCTTAAATGGCGGGGGTGGCTACAATGAGCAGTTCTTC. This chain joins TRBV19 and TRBJ2-1; 7 nucleotides agree with TRBD2. The CDR3 runs to 17 residues. CDR1 is LNHDA and CDR2 is SQIVND in the germline V gene (reference sequence). The V gene end was trimmed by 6 bases and the J gene end by 3 bases; junction bases not matched to a gene: 14.

The genes are TRBV6-5 and TRBJ1-5; TRBD1 matches 9 bases. Germline V CDR1 and CDR2: MNHEY, SVGAGI. J was trimmed by 6 bases and V by 4 bases; bases with no gene match: 4. The CDR3 is made up of 14 amino acids. CDR3 amino acids: CASSFGQGSQPQHF. CDR3 in DNA: TGTGCCAGCAGTTTCGGACAGGGGAGTCAGCCCCAGCATTTT.

This clone was picked up one time. The gene calls are TRBV2 and TRBJ1-1; the match to TRBD1 covers 11 bases. The CDR3 is 16 amino acids. Germline trimming cut 3 bases from V and 5 bases from J; bases unmatched to any gene: 8. In germline, CDR1 is SNHLY, CDR2 FYNNEI. The CDR3 DNA reads as TGTGCCAGCAGTGACCCGGGACAGGGGGTTGGGACTGAAGCTTTCTTT. Amino acid sequence: CASSDPGQGVGTEAFF.

This chain connects TRBV6-5 to TRBJ2-5, with TRBD1 matching 9 bases. Germline assignment: CDR1 MNHEY and CDR2 SVGAGI. The CDR3 extends over 15 amino acids. The J segment lost 0 bases and the V segment lost 6 bases, leaving 5 bases of the junction unmatched. This CDR3 is CASSYGTGHQETQYF. The CDR3 nucleotides read TGTGCCAGCAGCTACGGGACAGGGCACCAAGAGACCCAGTACTTC.

The chain couples TRBV4-1 to TRBJ1-1; TRBD1 matches 8 bases. The CDR3 loop spans 15 amino acids. In germline, CDR1 is MGHRA, CDR2 YSYEKL. With 3 bases clipped from V and 4 bases from J, the junction kept 7 bases outside the gene matches. The CDR3 loop reads CASSQRTGMPTEAFF. The CDR3 DNA reads as TGCGCCAGCAGCCAGAGGACAGGGATGCCCACTGAAGCTTTCTTT.

The chain joins TRBV15 to TRBJ1-2, with a possible D match to TRBD1 (6 bases). Germline V gene lookup returns CDR1 LNHNV and CDR2 YYDKDF (reference sequence). The V gene lost 1 base and the J gene lost 6 bases, with 6 bases spanning the gap. The CDR3 extends over 12 amino acids. In DNA, the CDR3 is TGTGCCACCAGCAGAGGGACAGATGGCTACACCTTC. Translating it yields CATSRGTDGYTF.

The rearrangement links TRBV2 to TRBJ1-6, with D possibly matching TRBD1 (6 bases). Per germline, CDR1 SNHLY and CDR2 FYNNEI. CDR3 length equals 15 residues. Trimming pared 4 bases from V and 10 bases from J, leaving 17 bases between. CDR3 sequence (DNA): TGTGCCAGCAGTGTGGCGGCAGGGGTTAGGTCACCCCTCCACTTT. This gives the protein CASSVAAGVRSPLHF.

The chain is built from TRBV3-1 (or the pseudogene TRBV3-2) and TRBJ2-1; 11 nucleotides agree with TRBD1. Germline V gene data show CDR1 as LGHDT and CDR2 as YNNKEL (reference sequence). The CDR3 totals 15 residues. Trimming took 2 bases from V and 7 from J; bases not matched to a gene: 4. The CDR3, as DNA: TGTGCCAGCAGCCAATCGGACAGGGGGCTGAATGAGCAGTTCTTC. Translated, it gives CASSQSDRGLNEQFF.

A word on this clone: Other DNA sequences in the sample encode the same CDR3. CDR3 DNA: TGTGCCAGCAGCCTTAATAACTATGGCTACACCTTC. It encodes CASSLNNYGYTF. The rearrangement joins TRBV28 to TRBJ1-2; D remains ambiguous. Germline CDR1 reads MDHEN; CDR2 reads SYDVKM. V was clipped by 6 bases and J by 1 base, with 6 bases between them. This CDR3 has 12 residues.

The chain uses TRBV19 and TRBJ2-1, with TRBD2 as a possible D gene (5 bases). CDR3 length: 15 amino acids. From germline, CDR1 is LNHDA and CDR2 SQIVND (reference sequence). Trimming removed 0 bases from V and 0 bases from J, with 6 bases in between. The CDR3 DNA reads TGTGCCAGTAGTATAGATGGGAGCTCCTACAATGAGCAGTTCTTC. It translates to CASSIDGSSYNEQFF.

The chain links TRBV28 to TRBJ1-2; TRBD1 might be the D (5 bases). The germline V gene has CDR1 MDHEN and CDR2 SYDVKM. V was pared by 7 bases and J by 6 bases, with 15 bases between. CDR3 length: 13 amino acids. The DNA of the CDR3 is TGTGCCAGCACGGGCCCAGGGAATCATGGCTACACCTTC. This gives the protein CASTGPGNHGYTF.

Here the CDR3 reads CASSLVVAGPSPRFF. CDR3 DNA: TGTGCCAGCAGCTTAGTAGTAGCGGGGCCGTCCCCCAGGTTCTTC. This rearrangement joins TRBV11-2 to TRBJ2-1; 8 nucleotides match TRBD2. The CDR3 contains 15 residues. Per the germline V gene, CDR1 is SGHAT and CDR2 is FQNNGV. Losses at the gene ends were 1 base for V and 15 bases for J; bases not matched to a gene: 14.

This sequence joins TRBV6-5 and TRBJ1-5; a weak D match, TRBD1 (5 bases). CDR1 is MNHEY and CDR2 is SVGAGI in the germline V gene. This CDR3 spans 15 amino acids. V shed 7 bases and J shed 2 bases, with 15 bases lying between them. CDR3 residues: CASTEVRVGNQPQHF. DNA of the CDR3: TGTGCCAGCACCGAGGTCAGGGTTGGCAATCAGCCCCAGCATTTT.

V gene TRBV7-9 combines with J gene TRBJ2-1, with 9 bases identical to TRBD1. The CDR3 loop spans 17 amino acids. CDR1 SEHNR and CDR2 FQNEAQ come from the germline V gene (reference sequence). J lost 4 bases, V lost 0 bases, and 7 bases had no gene match. CDR3 nucleotide sequence: TGTGCCAGCAGCTTAGCGCGCCGGGACAGGGATTACAATGAGCAGTTCTTC. Amino acids: CASSLARRDRDYNEQFF.

The chain is built from TRBV19 and TRBJ2-1; 7 nucleotides match TRBD1. Per the germline V gene, CDR1 is LNHDA and CDR2 is SQIVND (reference sequence). This CDR3 has 13 amino acids. V lost 8 bases, J lost 0 bases, and 1 base stayed unmatched. CDR3 DNA sequence: TGTGCCAGTGGGACAGACTCCTACAATGAGCAGTTCTTC. It codes for CASGTDSYNEQFF.

The rearrangement uses TRBV3-1 (or the pseudogene TRBV3-2) and TRBJ1-1; D perhaps matches TRBD1 (5 bases). V was shortened by 2 bases and J by 5 bases, with 9 bases between the two germline ends. CDR1 LGHDT and CDR2 YNNKEL come from the germline V gene (reference sequence). The CDR3 extends over 13 amino acids. The CDR3, as DNA: TGTGCCAGCAGCCAACAGGGTAGGACTGAAGCTTTCTTT. Translation: CASSQQGRTEAFF.